This T cell receptor beta chain was observed in a study of response to subunit inactivated influenza vaccine. TCRdb redid the calling of the RT-PCR reads with MiXCR, one entry per CDR3 protein. The table shows fewer than 250,000 distinct CDR3 sequences, with 13% to 15% occurring only once. CDR3 length: 16 amino acids. The trim removed 4 bases at V and 6 bases at J, leaving 16 bases unmatched. Per germline, CDR1 SGHDT and CDR2 YYEEEE. Study findings and constraints: Authors suggested few new T cells are recruited by each seasonal influenza vaccination.

This clonotype has a handful of counts. What it recognizes is unknown. The rearrangement joins TRBV5-6 to TRBJ2-7, with 7 bases lining up with TRBD1. This clonotype was sampled from a man aged 45-65 years who received an inactivated influenza vaccine. Material: CD8+ T cells sorted from PBMCs, obtained less than 6 days after vaccination. The CDR3 DNA follows: TGTGCCAGCAGCACTCTCTGGGACAGCGGAATAGGCGAGCAGTACTTC. Its protein product is CASSTLWDSGIGEQYF.